The 13 T cell receptor beta chains listed next were all sequenced from one sample in a study of cytomegalovirus exposure and HLA in healthy donors. The study ran its PCR with 60 Vbeta and 13 Jbeta primers. The table came from immunoSEQ multiplex PCR; TCRdb's copy has only in-frame clones and leaves some out. The sample has 150,000 to 200,000 clones; roughly 77% are singletons. The sample taken for sequencing was PBMCs. The receptors derive from a man younger than 35 in good health and CMV-seropositive.

This clone has just a few counts. The rearrangement links TRBV18 to TRBJ2-1; the match to TRBD2 covers 8 bases. From germline, CDR1 is KGHSH and CDR2 LQKENI. The ends lost 3 bases at V and 8 bases at J; junction bases unmatched: 12. CDR3 length: 16 residues. CDR3 protein: CASSPTGTRVLHEQFF. The CDR3 DNA sequence: TGTGCCAGCTCACCCACCGGGACTAGAGTTCTTCATGAGCAGTTCTTC. Together with reference TRBV18 and TRBJ2-1, the CDR3 gives the full variable domain: NAGVMQNPRHLVRRRGQEARLRCSPMKGHSHVYWYRQLPEEGLKFMVYLQKENIIDESGMPKERFSAEFPKEGPSILRIQQVVRGDSAAYFCASSPTGTRVLHEQFFGPGTRLTVL.

Note on this clone: A junction end diverges from the germline sequence, so it may reflect a read error. The J gene is TRBJ2-7, the V gene TRBV5-8; D is perhaps TRBD1 (5 bases). The CDR3 contains 15 residues. The germline V gene encodes CDR1 SGHTS and CDR2 YDEGEE. The CDR3 DNA reads TGTGCCAGCAGCTTGGGTTATCAGGGAACCTACGGGCAGTACTTC. Amino acid sequence: CASSLGYQGTYGQYF.

The chain employs TRBV5-4 and TRBJ2-2; 12 bases are a match to TRBD2. Per germline, CDR1 SGHNT and CDR2 YYREEE (reference sequence). The CDR3 has 16 amino acids. J gave up 6 bases and V 0 bases, and 3 bases lay outside the gene matches. Here the CDR3 DNA reads TGTGCCAGCAGCTTGGGACTAGCGGGAGACGCCGGGGAGCTGTTTTTT. Its translation is CASSLGLAGDAGELFF.

This clone was seen only a few times. The gene calls are TRBV28 and TRBJ2-7; D remains ambiguous. The CDR3 loop spans 14 amino acids. V was shortened by 2 bases and J by 10 bases, with 18 bases between the two germline ends. Germline loops: CDR1 MDHEN, CDR2 SYDVKM. The chain's CDR3 is CASSLSPTTRGQYF. The CDR3 nucleotides read TGTGCCAGCAGTTTAAGCCCCACCACCCGAGGCCAGTACTTC.

The chain combines TRBV10-3 with TRBJ2-1; D might be TRBD1 (6 bases). Germline V CDR1 and CDR2: ENHRY, SYGVKD. V was shortened by 8 bases and J by 1 base, with 15 bases between the two germline ends. The length of the CDR3 is 15 residues. The CDR3 reads CAIGKTGNSYNEQFF. For the CDR3, the DNA is TGTGCCATCGGGAAAACAGGGAATTCCTACAATGAGCAGTTCTTC.

The V call is TRBV11-1, the J call TRBJ2-7; D gene unclear. There are 12 residues in the CDR3. Trimming shortened V by 5 bases and J by 0 bases, and 5 bases separated the two germline ends. Germline V gene data show CDR1 as SGHAT and CDR2 as FQDESV (reference sequence). CDR3 amino acids: CASSLSSYEQYF. CDR3 bases: TGTGCCAGCAGCCTTTCCTCCTACGAGCAGTACTTC.

For the CDR3, the DNA is TGTGCCAGCAGCAGGGGGCAAGAGACCCAGTACTTC. Protein product: CASSRGQETQYF. The chain joins TRBV5-5 to TRBJ2-5; TRBD1 might be the D (6 bases). The germline V and J ends were trimmed by 4 bases and 2 bases, with 6 bases remaining between them. Germline values: CDR1 SGHKS, CDR2 YYEKEE (reference sequence). CDR3 size: 12 residues.

The chain couples TRBV7-3 to TRBJ2-1; 7 bases line up with TRBD2. The J segment lost 6 bases and the V segment lost 2 bases, leaving 4 bases of the junction unmatched. The CDR3 covers 14 residues. The germline V gene encodes CDR1 SGHTA and CDR2 FQGTGA. The CDR3 nucleotides are TGTGCCAGCAGCTTAGCGGGAGTATCCAATGAGCAGTTCTTC. Encoded protein: CASSLAGVSNEQFF.

This sequence joins TRBV9 and TRBJ2-5, with 7 bases lining up with TRBD2. V was clipped by 0 bases and J by 4 bases; unmatched bases: 6. The V gene's germline CDR1 is SGDLS and CDR2 YYNGEE. CDR3 length equals 15 residues. The CDR3 loop is CASSVEAGVGETQYF. DNA of the CDR3: TGTGCCAGCAGCGTAGAGGCGGGAGTTGGAGAGACCCAGTACTTC.

This clone turned up a few times. The chain links TRBV5-1 to TRBJ2-3; 9 bases map to TRBD2. The CDR3 consists of 17 residues. The J segment lost 2 bases and the V segment lost 0 bases, leaving 7 bases of the junction unmatched. CDR1 and CDR2 (germline): SGHRS, YFSETQ. In nucleotides, the CDR3 is TGCGCCAGCAGCTTGGTTACTAGCGGGCTCCCCACAGATACGCAGTATTTT. This codes for CASSLVTSGLPTDTQYF.

This clone was seen a single time. This CDR3 reads CASSSPWTEQNTEAFF. The CDR3 DNA follows: TGTGCCAGCAGCTCTCCCTGGACAGAACAGAACACTGAAGCTTTCTTT. The V and J genes are TRBV11-2 and TRBJ1-1; a weak D match, TRBD1 (6 bases). The germline V and J ends were trimmed by 4 bases and 1 base, with 16 bases remaining between them. There are 16 residues in the CDR3. Germline V gene data show CDR1 as SGHAT and CDR2 as FQNNGV.

This clone was counted only a few times. The V and J genes are TRBV4-1 and TRBJ2-5; D possibly corresponds to TRBD1 (5 bases). This CDR3 contains 15 residues. V was cut by 0 bases and J by 5 bases, with 13 bases left in between. From germline, CDR1 is MGHRA and CDR2 YSYEKL. CDR3 nucleotide sequence: TGCGCCAGCAGCCAAGAAGTGCAGGGCCGGGAGACCCAGTACTTC. It translates to CASSQEVQGRETQYF.

This clone was detected only a few times. CDR3 amino acids: CASSLPGGEAFF. In DNA, the CDR3 is TGTGCCAGCAGCCTCCCCGGAGGTGAAGCTTTCTTT. The gene calls are TRBV7-9 and TRBJ1-1; no firm D call. V dropped 5 bases and J dropped 7 bases, with 11 bases sitting between them. The CDR3 loop spans 12 amino acids. Germline V CDR1 and CDR2: SEHNR, FQNEAQ (reference sequence).